This T cell receptor beta chain is from a study of technical replicates of blood from a handful of donors. TCRdb keeps only in-frame clones here, not all; method: immunoSEQ multiplex PCR. The sample lists under 90,000 clones, roughly 96% occurring once. Germline loops: CDR1 MGHRA, CDR2 YSYEKL. V was clipped by 5 bases and J by 9 bases, with 29 bases between them. The CDR3 totals 18 residues. This chain links TRBV4-1 with TRBJ2-1; maybe TRBD1 (6 bases). Sequencing was done on a sample of T cells isolated from PBMCs. The sequence was obtained from a human donor in good health. The CDR3 DNA reads as TGCGCCAGCAGCGCTGGGTCCAGGGGACCACACACACACAGTGAGCAGTTCTTC. Encoded protein: CASSAGSRGPHTHSEQFF.